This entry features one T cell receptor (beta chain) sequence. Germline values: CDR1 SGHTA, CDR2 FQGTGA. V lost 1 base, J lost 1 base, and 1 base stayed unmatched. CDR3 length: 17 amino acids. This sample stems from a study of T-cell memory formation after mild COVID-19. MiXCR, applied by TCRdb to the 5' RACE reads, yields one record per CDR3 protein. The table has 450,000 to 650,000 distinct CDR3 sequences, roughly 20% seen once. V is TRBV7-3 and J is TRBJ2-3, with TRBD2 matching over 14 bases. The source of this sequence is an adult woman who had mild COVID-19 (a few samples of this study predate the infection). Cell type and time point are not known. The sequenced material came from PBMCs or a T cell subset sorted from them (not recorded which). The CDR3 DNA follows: TGTGCCAGCAGCTTAATGACTAGCGGGAGGGGCACAGATACGCAGTATTTT. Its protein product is CASSLMTSGRGTDTQYF.